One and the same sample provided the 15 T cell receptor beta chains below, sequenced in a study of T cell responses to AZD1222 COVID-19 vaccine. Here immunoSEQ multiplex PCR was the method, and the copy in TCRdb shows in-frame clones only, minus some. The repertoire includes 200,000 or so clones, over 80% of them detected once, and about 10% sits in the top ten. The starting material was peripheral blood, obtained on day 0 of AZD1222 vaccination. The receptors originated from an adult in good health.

The CDR3 DNA follows: TGTGCCAGCAGCCAAGAGTTGGACGATGTCTCCTACGAGCAGTACTTC. It translates to CASSQELDDVSYEQYF. V is TRBV4-2 and J is TRBJ2-7, with unresolved D. Trimming shortened V by 0 bases and J by 0 bases, and 12 bases separated the two germline ends. Germline CDR1 and CDR2: LGHNA and YNFKEQ. This CDR3 has 16 residues.

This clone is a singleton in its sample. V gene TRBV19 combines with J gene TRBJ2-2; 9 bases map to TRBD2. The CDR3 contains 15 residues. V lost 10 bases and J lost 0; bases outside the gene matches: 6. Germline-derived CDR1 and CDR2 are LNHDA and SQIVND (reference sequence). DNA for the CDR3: TGTGCCACAGAGGGACTAGCTGCGAACACCGGGGAGCTGTTTTTT. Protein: CATEGLAANTGELFF.

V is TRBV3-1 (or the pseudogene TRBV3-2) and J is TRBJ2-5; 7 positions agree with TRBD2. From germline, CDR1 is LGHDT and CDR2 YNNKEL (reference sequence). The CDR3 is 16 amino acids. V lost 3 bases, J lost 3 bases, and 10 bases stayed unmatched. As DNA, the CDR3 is TGTGCCAGCAGCCACGGCGGAGGGAGGGGTAAAGAGACCCAGTACTTC. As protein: CASSHGGGRGKETQYF.

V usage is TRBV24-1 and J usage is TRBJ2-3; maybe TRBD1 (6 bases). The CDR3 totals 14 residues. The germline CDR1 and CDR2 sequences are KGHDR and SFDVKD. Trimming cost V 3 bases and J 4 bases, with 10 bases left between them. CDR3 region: CATSDPRGSDTQYF. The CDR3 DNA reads TGTGCCACCAGTGATCCCAGGGGATCAGATACGCAGTATTTT.

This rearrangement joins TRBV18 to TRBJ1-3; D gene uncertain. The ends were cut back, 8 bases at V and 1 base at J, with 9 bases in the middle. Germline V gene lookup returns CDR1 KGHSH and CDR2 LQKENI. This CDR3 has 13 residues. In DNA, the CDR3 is TGTGCCAGCAGCCCGGGATCTGGAAACACCATATATTTT. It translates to CASSPGSGNTIYF.

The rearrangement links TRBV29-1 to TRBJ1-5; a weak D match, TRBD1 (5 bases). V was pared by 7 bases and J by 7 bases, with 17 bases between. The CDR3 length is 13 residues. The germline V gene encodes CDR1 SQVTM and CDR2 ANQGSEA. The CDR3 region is CSARWGSDQPQHF. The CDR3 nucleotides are TGCAGCGCCCGGTGGGGGAGTGACCAGCCCCAGCATTTT.

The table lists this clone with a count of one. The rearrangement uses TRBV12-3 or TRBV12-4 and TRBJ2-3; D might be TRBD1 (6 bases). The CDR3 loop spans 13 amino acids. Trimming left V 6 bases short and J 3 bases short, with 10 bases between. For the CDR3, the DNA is TGTGCCAGCAGCTTCGACAGGACAGATACGCAGTATTTT. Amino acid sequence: CASSFDRTDTQYF.

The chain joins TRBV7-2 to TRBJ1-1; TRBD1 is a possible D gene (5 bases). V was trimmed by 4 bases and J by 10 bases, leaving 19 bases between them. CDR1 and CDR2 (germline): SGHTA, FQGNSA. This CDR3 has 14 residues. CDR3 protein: CASSSLSAGGTAFF. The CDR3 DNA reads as TGTGCCAGCAGCTCCCTCTCGGCCGGGGGGACAGCTTTCTTT. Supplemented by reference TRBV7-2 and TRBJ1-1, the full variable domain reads GAGVSQSPSNKVTEKGKDVELRCDPISGHTALYWYRQSLGQGLEFLIYFQGNSAPDKSGLPSDRFSAERTGGSVSTLTIQRTQQEDSAVYLCASSSLSAGGTAFFGQGTRLTVV.

The CDR3 region is CASSPPGTASEAFF. The CDR3 nucleotides are TGTGCCAGCAGTCCTCCCGGGACAGCCTCTGAAGCTTTCTTT. The gene calls are TRBV27 and TRBJ1-1, with 7 bases fitting TRBD1. V shed 5 bases and J 6 bases; nucleotides not matched to a gene: 9. The length of the CDR3 is 14 residues. Germline V gene sequence: CDR1 MNHEY, CDR2 SMNVEV (reference sequence).

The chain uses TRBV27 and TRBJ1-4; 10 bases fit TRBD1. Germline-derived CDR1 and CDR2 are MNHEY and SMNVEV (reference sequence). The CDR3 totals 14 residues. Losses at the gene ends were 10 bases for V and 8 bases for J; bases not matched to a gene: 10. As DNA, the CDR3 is TGTGCCACTACCTCCGGGACAGGGGACGAAAAACTGTTTTTT. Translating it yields CATTSGTGDEKLFF.

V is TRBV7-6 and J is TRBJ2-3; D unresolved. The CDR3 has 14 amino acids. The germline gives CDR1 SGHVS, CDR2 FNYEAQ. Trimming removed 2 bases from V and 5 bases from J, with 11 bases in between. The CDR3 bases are TGTGCCAGCAGCTTACGATCAATTGGAGATACGCAGTATTTT. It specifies CASSLRSIGDTQYF.

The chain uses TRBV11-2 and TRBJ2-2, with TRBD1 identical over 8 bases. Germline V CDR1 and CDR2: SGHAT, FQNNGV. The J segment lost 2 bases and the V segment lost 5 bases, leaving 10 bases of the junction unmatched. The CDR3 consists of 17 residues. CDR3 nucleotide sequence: TGTGCCAGCAGCCTGATACCCGGACAGGGAAACACCGGGGAGCTGTTTTTT. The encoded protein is CASSLIPGQGNTGELFF.

In nucleotides, the CDR3 is TGCGCCAGCAGTCAGAAAGGTCGGGGCACCTGCACTGAAGCTTTCTTT. Translating gives CASSQKGRGTCTEAFF. The rearrangement joins TRBV23-1 to TRBJ1-1, with D possibly being TRBD1 (5 bases). TRBV23-1 carries the ORF label, with uncertain function. Between the trimmed V and J ends, which lost 3 bases and 4 bases, there was a span of 18 bases. This CDR3 has 16 residues.

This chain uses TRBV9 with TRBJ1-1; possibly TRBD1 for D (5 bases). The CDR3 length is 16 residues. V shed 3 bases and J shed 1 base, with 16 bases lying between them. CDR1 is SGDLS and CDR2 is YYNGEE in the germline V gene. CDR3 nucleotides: TGTGCCAGCAGCGGGGCCGACCTGGGGACGAACACTGAAGCTTTCTTT. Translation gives CASSGADLGTNTEAFF. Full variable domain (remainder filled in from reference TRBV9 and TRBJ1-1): DSGVTQTPKHLITATGQRVTLRCSPRSGDLSVYWYQQSLDQGLQFLIQYYNGEERAKGNILERFSAQQFPDLHSELNLSSLELGDSALYFCASSGADLGTNTEAFFGQGTRLTVV.

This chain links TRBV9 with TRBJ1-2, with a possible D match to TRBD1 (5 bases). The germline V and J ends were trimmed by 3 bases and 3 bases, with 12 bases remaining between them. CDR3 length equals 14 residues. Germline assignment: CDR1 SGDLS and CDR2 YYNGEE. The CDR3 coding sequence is TGTGCCAGCAGCGCGGGCAGGGAACACTATGGCTACACCTTC. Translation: CASSAGREHYGYTF.